These 21 T cell receptor beta chains originate from one sample sequenced in a study of cytomegalovirus exposure and HLA in healthy donors. This PCR relied on a set of 60 Vbeta primers and 13 Jbeta primers. Produced via immunoSEQ multiplex PCR; TCRdb's table is partial and in-frame only. The table shows 200,000 or so clones, with 82% occurring only once. Input material: PBMCs. The receptors were gathered from a boy aged 2 to 9 in good health and CMV-seronegative.

The gene calls are TRBV19 and TRBJ1-2; the D gene is possibly TRBD1 (5 bases). Germline V gene lookup returns CDR1 LNHDA and CDR2 SQIVND (reference sequence). This CDR3 region has 15 residues. Trimming left V 8 bases short and J 7 bases short, with 23 bases between. This CDR3 is CASLDVGGGQGGYTF. The CDR3 DNA is TGTGCCAGTCTGGACGTCGGTGGAGGGCAGGGTGGCTACACCTTC.

This clone was observed a few times. J is TRBJ2-7 and V is TRBV7-2, with 8 bases aligning to TRBD1. Trimming cost V 5 bases and J 2 bases; bases outside gene matches: 5. Per the germline V gene, CDR1 is SGHTA and CDR2 is FQGNSA. This CDR3 has 14 amino acids. As DNA, the CDR3 is TGTGCCAGCAGCATCGACAGGGGAACCTACGAGCAGTACTTC. This encodes CASSIDRGTYEQYF.

The J gene is TRBJ2-3, the V gene TRBV4-1; 10 bases are a match to TRBD2. The ends lost 3 bases at V and 6 bases at J; junction bases unmatched: 12. CDR1 and CDR2 from the germline V gene are MGHRA and YSYEKL. The CDR3 has 17 residues. The CDR3 DNA follows: TGCGCCAGCAGCCAGGGGGCTAGCGGGGGCCCTCGGGATACGCAGTATTTT. It codes for CASSQGASGGPRDTQYF.

This clone was seen only a few times. The V gene is TRBV25-1, the J gene TRBJ1-2; possible D gene TRBD1, 6 bases. Trimming cost V 8 bases and J 0 bases, with 7 bases left between them. The CDR3 loop spans 12 amino acids. Germline CDR1 is MGHDK and CDR2 is SYGVNS. For the CDR3, the DNA is TGTGCCAGCGCAGGGGCTAACTATGGCTACACCTTC. It translates to CASAGANYGYTF.

V usage is TRBV6-1 and J usage is TRBJ2-1; 8 nucleotides line up with TRBD1. This CDR3 contains 13 residues. Germline loops: CDR1 MNHNS, CDR2 SASEGT. V was pared by 5 bases and J by 7 bases, with 4 bases of the junction left unmatched. The CDR3 DNA sequence: TGTGCCAGCAGTTGGACAGGGAAGAATGAGCAGTTCTTC. This translates into CASSWTGKNEQFF.

The J gene is TRBJ2-7, the V gene TRBV5-4, with TRBD1 identical over 7 bases. CDR1 SGHNT and CDR2 YYREEE come from the germline V gene (reference sequence). V shed 2 bases and J 4 bases; nucleotides not matched to a gene: 9. The CDR3 loop spans 15 amino acids. This chain's CDR3 is CASSLSGTATYEQYF. CDR3 in DNA: TGTGCCAGCAGCTTATCCGGGACAGCCACTTACGAGCAGTACTTC.

The V gene is TRBV10-2, the J gene TRBJ1-1, with a tentative D call TRBD1 (6 bases). Trimming stripped 3 bases from V and 5 bases from J, with 13 bases between. The CDR3 spans 14 residues. Germline loops: CDR1 WSHSY, CDR2 SAAADI. In DNA form, the CDR3 reads TGCGCCAGCAGTGATCCAGGGCAGGGGACTGAAGCTTTCTTT. Residues: CASSDPGQGTEAFF.

To note about this clone: This sample also contains other DNA sequences that code for the same CDR3. V is TRBV7-2 and J is TRBJ1-2, with 8 positions matching TRBD1. After removal of 5 bases from V and 4 bases from J, the junction contained 6 bases not matched to a gene. In germline, CDR1 is SGHTA, CDR2 FQGNSA. The CDR3 runs to 14 residues. The CDR3 spells CASSLVQGGYGYTF. The CDR3 nucleotides read TGTGCCAGCAGCCTAGTACAGGGGGGCTATGGCTACACCTTC.

The rearrangement links TRBV19 to TRBJ2-2; D perhaps matches TRBD2 (6 bases). Germline loops: CDR1 LNHDA, CDR2 SQIVND (reference sequence). The CDR3 consists of 15 residues. V was clipped by 3 bases and J by 5 bases, with 13 bases between them. The CDR3: CASSIRGKTTGELFF. In DNA form, the CDR3 reads TGTGCCAGTAGTATTCGGGGGAAAACTACCGGGGAGCTGTTTTTT.

The chain has TRBV6-1 and TRBJ2-5; D ambiguous. The CDR3 is made up of 15 amino acids. Deletions cut 7 bases from V and 2 bases from J, with 17 bases between. Germline values: CDR1 MNHNS, CDR2 SASEGT. The CDR3 DNA reads TGTGCCAGCATATGGCGGATTAAGTTGCAAGAGACCCAGTACTTC. It specifies CASIWRIKLQETQYF.

Only a few counts were recorded for this clone. The rearrangement links TRBV11-2 to TRBJ1-1; weak D call: TRBD1 (5 bases). This CDR3 has 13 residues. The V gene's germline CDR1 is SGHAT and CDR2 FQNNGV. V lost 8 bases to trimming and J lost 1 base, with 11 bases between them. CDR3 in DNA: TGTGCCAGCCTACTAACAGGGAACACTGAAGCTTTCTTT. Its translation is CASLLTGNTEAFF. Full variable domain (rest looked up from reference TRBV11-2 and TRBJ1-1): EAGVAQSPRYKIIEKRQSVAFWCNPISGHATLYWYQQILGQGPKLLIQFQNNGVVDDSQLPKDRFSAERLKGVDSTLKIQPAKLEDSAVYLCASLLTGNTEAFFGQGTRLTVV.

This clone was counted only a few times. The chain carries TRBV6-5 and TRBJ2-3, with TRBD2 identical over 8 bases. In germline, CDR1 is MNHEY, CDR2 SVGAGI. J gave up 4 bases and V 8 bases, and 8 bases lay outside the gene matches. This CDR3 has 14 residues. The CDR3 here is CASCRGGSADTQYF. CDR3 DNA: TGTGCCAGCTGTCGGGGGGGTAGCGCAGATACGCAGTATTTT.

This clone was counted between two and nine times. CDR3 loop: CASSSYSNTDTQYF. The CDR3 nucleotides are TGTGCCAGCTCTAGTTACAGTAACACAGATACGCAGTATTTT. The gene calls are TRBV18 and TRBJ2-3; D call uncertain. The CDR3 runs 14 residues. V lost 6 bases to trimming and J lost 2 bases, with 12 bases between them. Germline values: CDR1 KGHSH, CDR2 LQKENI.

The V and J genes are TRBV6-5 and TRBJ2-3, with D unresolved. Germline V lookup: CDR1 MNHEY, CDR2 SVGAGI. The V end was cut by 7 bases, the J end by 2 bases, with 7 bases between. The CDR3 extends over 12 amino acids. The CDR3 region is CASNSITDTQYF. The CDR3 DNA follows: TGTGCCAGCAACTCCATCACAGATACGCAGTATTTT.

This clone was recorded a few times. The chain has TRBV6-1 and TRBJ2-3, with 10 bases that match TRBD1. The V and J ends lost 6 bases and 5 bases, in that order; junction bases with no gene match: 8. Looked up from germline, CDR1 is MNHNS and CDR2 is SASEGT. The CDR3 is 15 amino acids. The CDR3 coding sequence is TGTGCCAGCAGGGCGGGACAGGGGTATGGAGATACGCAGTATTTT. This sequence encodes CASRAGQGYGDTQYF.

J is TRBJ1-2 and V is TRBV15; 7 nucleotides align to TRBD1. Trimming took 3 bases from V and 10 from J; bases not matched to a gene: 14. This CDR3 is 15 amino acids long. The germline CDR1 and CDR2 sequences are LNHNV and YYDKDF (reference sequence). Here the CDR3 reads CATSRFFPGDRAYTF. The CDR3 DNA reads TGTGCCACCAGCAGGTTTTTCCCGGGAGACAGGGCCTACACCTTC.

This sequence joins TRBV7-8 and TRBJ2-1; perhaps TRBD2 as D (6 bases). V was shortened by 1 base and J by 10 bases, with 11 bases between the two germline ends. The CDR3 length is 13 residues. The germline V gene encodes CDR1 SGHVS and CDR2 FQNEAQ. This CDR3 reads CASSLELADEQFF. CDR3 DNA: TGTGCCAGCAGCTTAGAACTAGCAGACGAGCAGTTCTTC.

The V call is TRBV6-1, the J call TRBJ1-6; D ambiguous. This CDR3 is built from 19 residues. The V gene's germline CDR1 is MNHNS and CDR2 SASEGT. V lost 3 bases and J 0 bases, leaving 18 bases between the germline ends. DNA for the CDR3: TGTGCCAGCAGTGATAGCGGCGCAATAGGGCCCTCCTATAATTCACCCCTCCACTTT. Protein: CASSDSGAIGPSYNSPLHF.

Here the CDR3 reads CASSSDVTSRYEQFF. As DNA, the CDR3 is TGCGCCAGCAGCTCCGACGTGACTAGCCGCTATGAGCAGTTCTTC. V and J are TRBV5-1 and TRBJ2-1; 7 bases line up with TRBD2. There are 15 residues in the CDR3. CDR1 is SGHRS, CDR2 YFSETQ, per germline. V lost 3 bases and J lost 8; bases outside the gene matches: 11.

This clone was recorded only once. J is TRBJ1-3 and V is TRBV30; a possible D gene is TRBD1 (5 bases). The CDR3 sequence is 14 residues long. CDR1 is GTSNPN and CDR2 is SVGIG in the germline V gene (reference sequence). V was trimmed by 2 bases and J by 3 bases, leaving 11 bases between them. CDR3 in amino acids: CAWSLGGNGNTIYF. CDR3 in DNA: TGTGCCTGGAGTCTCGGGGGGAATGGAAACACCATATATTTT.

This chain joins TRBV6-5 and TRBJ2-3, with 11 nucleotides matching TRBD2. V dropped 5 bases and J dropped 5; count of bases not matched to a gene: 6. This CDR3 spans 15 amino acids. The germline V gene has CDR1 MNHEY and CDR2 SVGAGI. The CDR3 DNA reads as TGTGCCAGCAGTAGACTAGCGGGGTTGGGAGATACGCAGTATTTT. This encodes CASSRLAGLGDTQYF.